This TCR beta chain was found in a study of T cells in Graves' hyperthyroidism and ophthalmopathy. At least ten counts were recorded for this clonotype. Researchers took RNA transcripts and amplified the TCR beta CDR3 regions from them. The HTBI primer set served for first-round RT-PCR of the TCR CDR3. TCRdb redid the calling of the multiplex PCR reads with MiXCR, one entry per CDR3 protein. The sample lists 350,000 to 400,000 distinct CDR3 sequences, approximately 15% occurring once. The trim removed 4 bases at V and 4 bases at J, leaving 15 bases unmatched. The CDR3 covers 18 residues. Germline V gene data show CDR1 as SGHDT and CDR2 as YYEEEE. Exclusions: uncontrolled infection, other autoimmune disease, pregnancy, lactation.

V is TRBV5-6 and J is TRBJ2-3; 10 bases are shared with TRBD1. The sample taken for sequencing was blood. This TCR derives from a woman aged 30 to 39 with Graves' hyperthyroidism. The DNA for the CDR3 is TGTGCCAGCAGCCCGGGCCCGGGACAGGGGCCCGGAGCAGATACGCAGTATTTT. Protein product: CASSPGPGQGPGADTQYF.